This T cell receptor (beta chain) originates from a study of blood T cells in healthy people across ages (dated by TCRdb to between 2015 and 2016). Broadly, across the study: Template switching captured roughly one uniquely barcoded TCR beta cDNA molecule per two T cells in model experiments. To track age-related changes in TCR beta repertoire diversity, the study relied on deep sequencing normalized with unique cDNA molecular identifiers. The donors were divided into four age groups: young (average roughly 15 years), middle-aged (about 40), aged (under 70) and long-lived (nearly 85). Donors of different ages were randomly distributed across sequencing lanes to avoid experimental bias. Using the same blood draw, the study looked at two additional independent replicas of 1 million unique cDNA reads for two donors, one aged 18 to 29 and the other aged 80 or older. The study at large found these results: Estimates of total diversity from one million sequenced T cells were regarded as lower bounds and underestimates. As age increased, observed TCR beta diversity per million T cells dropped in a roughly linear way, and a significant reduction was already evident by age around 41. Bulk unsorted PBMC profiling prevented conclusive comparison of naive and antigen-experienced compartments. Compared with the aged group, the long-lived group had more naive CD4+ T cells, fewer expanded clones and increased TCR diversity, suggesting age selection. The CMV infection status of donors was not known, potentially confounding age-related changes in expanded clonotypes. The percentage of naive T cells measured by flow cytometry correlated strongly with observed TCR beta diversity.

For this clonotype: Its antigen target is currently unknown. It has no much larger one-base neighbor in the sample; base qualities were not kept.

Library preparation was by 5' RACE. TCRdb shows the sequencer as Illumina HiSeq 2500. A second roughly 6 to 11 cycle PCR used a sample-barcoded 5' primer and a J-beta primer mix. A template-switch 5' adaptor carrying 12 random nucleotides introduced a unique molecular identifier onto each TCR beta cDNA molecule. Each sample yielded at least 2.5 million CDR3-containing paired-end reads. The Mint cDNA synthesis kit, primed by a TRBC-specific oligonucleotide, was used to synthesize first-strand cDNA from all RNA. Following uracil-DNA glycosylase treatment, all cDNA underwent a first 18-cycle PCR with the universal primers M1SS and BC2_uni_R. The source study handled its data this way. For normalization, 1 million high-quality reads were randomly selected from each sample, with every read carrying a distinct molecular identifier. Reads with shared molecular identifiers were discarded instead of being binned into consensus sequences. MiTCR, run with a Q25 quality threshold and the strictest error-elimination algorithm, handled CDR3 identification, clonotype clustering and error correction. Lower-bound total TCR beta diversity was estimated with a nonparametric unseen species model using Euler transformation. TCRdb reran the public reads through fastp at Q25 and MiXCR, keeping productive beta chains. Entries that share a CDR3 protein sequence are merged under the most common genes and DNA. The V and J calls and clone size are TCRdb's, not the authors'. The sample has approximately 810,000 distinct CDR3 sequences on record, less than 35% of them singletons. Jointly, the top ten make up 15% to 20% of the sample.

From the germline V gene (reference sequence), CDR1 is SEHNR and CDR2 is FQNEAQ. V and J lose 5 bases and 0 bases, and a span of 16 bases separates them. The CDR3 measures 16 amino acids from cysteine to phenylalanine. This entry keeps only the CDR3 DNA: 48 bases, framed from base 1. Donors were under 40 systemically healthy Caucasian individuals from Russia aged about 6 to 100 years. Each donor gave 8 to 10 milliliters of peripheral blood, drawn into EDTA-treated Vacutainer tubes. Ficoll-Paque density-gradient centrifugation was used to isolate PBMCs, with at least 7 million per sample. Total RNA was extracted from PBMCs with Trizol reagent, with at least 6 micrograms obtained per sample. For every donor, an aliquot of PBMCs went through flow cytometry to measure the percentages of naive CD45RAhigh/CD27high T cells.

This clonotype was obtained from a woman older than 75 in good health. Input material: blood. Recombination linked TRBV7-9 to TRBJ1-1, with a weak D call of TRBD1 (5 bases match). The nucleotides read TGTGCCAGCAGCCCGAGGGGCAGTACTATGAACACTGAAGCTTTCTTT. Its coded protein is CASSPRGSTMNTEAFF. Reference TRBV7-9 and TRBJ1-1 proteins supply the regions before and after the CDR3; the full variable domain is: DTGVSQNPRHKITKRGQNVTFRCDPISEHNRLYWYRQTLGQGPEFLTYFQNEAQLEKSRLLSDRFSAERPKGSFSTLEIQRTEQGDSAMYLCASSPRGSTMNTEAFFGQGTRLTVV.